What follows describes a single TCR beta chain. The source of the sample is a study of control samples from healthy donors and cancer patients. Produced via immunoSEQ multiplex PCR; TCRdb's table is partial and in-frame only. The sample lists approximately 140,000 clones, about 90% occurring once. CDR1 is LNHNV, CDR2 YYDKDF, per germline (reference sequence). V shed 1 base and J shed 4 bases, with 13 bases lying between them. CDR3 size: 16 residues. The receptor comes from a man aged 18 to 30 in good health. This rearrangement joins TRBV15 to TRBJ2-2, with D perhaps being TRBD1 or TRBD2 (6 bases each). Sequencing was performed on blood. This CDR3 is CATSRGGGPLTGELFF. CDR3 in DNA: TGTGCCACCAGCAGAGGTGGGGGGCCTCTCACCGGGGAGCTGTTTTTT.